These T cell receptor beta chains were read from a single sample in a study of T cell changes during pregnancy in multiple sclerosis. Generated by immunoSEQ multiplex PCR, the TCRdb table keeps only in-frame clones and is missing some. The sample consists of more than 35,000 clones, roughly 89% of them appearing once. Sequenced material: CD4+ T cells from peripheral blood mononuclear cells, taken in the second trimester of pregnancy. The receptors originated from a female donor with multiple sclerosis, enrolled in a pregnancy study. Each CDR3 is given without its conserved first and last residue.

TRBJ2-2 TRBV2 ASSEQAGRTGELF
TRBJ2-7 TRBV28 ASSLTALAGVRSYEQY
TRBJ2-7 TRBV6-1 ASSERDLGYEQY
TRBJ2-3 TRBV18 ASSLAGGPPSTDTQY
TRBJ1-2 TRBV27 ASRQTGGDYGYT
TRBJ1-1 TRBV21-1 ASSKAPRGNTEAF
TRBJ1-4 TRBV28 ASSSGANEKLF
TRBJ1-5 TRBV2 ASSGRTGTLRNQPQH
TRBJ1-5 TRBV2 ASSEGPSAGGQNQPQH
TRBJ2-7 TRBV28 ASSLWAGAREQY